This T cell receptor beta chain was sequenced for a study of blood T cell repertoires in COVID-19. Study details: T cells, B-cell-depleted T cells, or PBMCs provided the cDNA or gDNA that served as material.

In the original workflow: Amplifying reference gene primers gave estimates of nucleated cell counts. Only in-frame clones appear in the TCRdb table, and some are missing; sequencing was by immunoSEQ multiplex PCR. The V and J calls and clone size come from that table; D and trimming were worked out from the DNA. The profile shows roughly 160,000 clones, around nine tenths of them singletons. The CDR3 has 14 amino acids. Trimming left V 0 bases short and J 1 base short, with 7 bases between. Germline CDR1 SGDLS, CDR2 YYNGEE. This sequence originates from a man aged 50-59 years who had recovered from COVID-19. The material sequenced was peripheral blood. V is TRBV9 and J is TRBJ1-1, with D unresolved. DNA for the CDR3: TGTGCCAGCAGCGTAGCTGTAGAGAACACTGAAGCTTTCTTT. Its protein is CASSVAVENTEAFF.